This T cell receptor beta chain was sequenced for a study of T-cell reconstitution after alpha-beta-depleted transplantation in children. General study findings and limits: Reports say that about two months after transplant, the alpha-beta T cells came out of several hundred graft clones that had expanded. Newly generated T cells supplied most T-cell counts and diversity one year post-transplant.

V was shortened by 6 bases and J by 3 bases, with 12 bases between the two germline ends. The CDR3 has 12 amino acids. Per the germline V gene, CDR1 is DFQATT and CDR2 is SNEGSKA (reference sequence). Unique molecular identifiers were incorporated into the prepared TCRbeta library. MiXCR was run by TCRdb on the PCR reads, yielding one entry per CDR3 protein. The sample carries about 580,000 distinct CDR3 sequences, around 23% recorded once. With regard to this clonotype: Antigen unknown.

Sequenced material: PBMCs, mostly from graft donor cells, taken 360 days after TCRalphabeta/CD19-depleted stem cell transplant. This receptor was identified in a boy in the first two years of life who had a stem cell transplant for acute myeloid leukemia, so the T cells may come from the graft donor. V usage is TRBV20-1 and J usage is TRBJ2-7; D is undetermined. The DNA for the CDR3 is TGCAGTGCAACCGCGCCCGGCTACGAGCAGTACTTC. Translated: CSATAPGYEQYF.